This entry lists 28 T cell receptor beta chains sequenced from one sample in a study of cytomegalovirus exposure and HLA in healthy donors. Sequencing was performed with immunoSEQ multiplex PCR; in TCRdb, only in-frame clones are kept and a portion is missing. This table holds about 64,000 clones, roughly 91% found once. Sequencing used PBMCs. These TCRs come from a woman aged 18-30 years in good health and CMV-seronegative.

The rearrangement uses TRBV7-9 and TRBJ1-2; 8 bases agree with TRBD1. The CDR3 runs to 13 residues. V was pared by 3 bases and J by 8 bases, with 5 bases of the junction left unmatched. Germline lookup yields CDR1 SEHNR and CDR2 FQNEAQ (reference sequence). The chain's CDR3 is CASSLGQEKGYTF. The CDR3 DNA is TGTGCCAGCAGCTTGGGACAGGAAAAAGGCTACACCTTC.

The chain joins TRBV7-9 to TRBJ2-7; 11 bases are a match to TRBD1. Germline V gene sequence: CDR1 SEHNR, CDR2 FQNEAQ (reference sequence). Trimming cost V 2 bases and J 5 bases; bases outside gene matches: 8. There are 16 residues in the CDR3. The CDR3 DNA sequence: TGTGCCAGCAGCTTATTTATGGGACAGGGGGTCCACGAGCAGTACTTC. Translated, it gives CASSLFMGQGVHEQYF.

This chain uses TRBV13 with TRBJ2-1, with D tentatively TRBD1 (5 bases). This CDR3 contains 14 residues. From germline, CDR1 is PRHDT and CDR2 FYEKMQ (reference sequence). V lost 9 bases and J lost 4, with 16 bases in between. The CDR3 loop is CARGLRRRYNEQFF. As DNA, the CDR3 is TGTGCCAGGGGGCTTAGAAGACGGTACAATGAGCAGTTCTTC.

The V and J genes are TRBV27 and TRBJ2-5, with TRBD2 as a possible D gene (6 bases). Looked up from germline, CDR1 is MNHEY and CDR2 is SMNVEV (reference sequence). Between the trimmed V and J ends, which lost 6 bases and 4 bases, there was a span of 9 bases. The CDR3 totals 12 residues. The CDR3 DNA reads TGTGCCAGCAGGGCGGGGAGAGAGACCCAGTACTTC. Protein: CASRAGRETQYF.

The V gene is TRBV5-4, the J gene TRBJ2-5; 10 nucleotides line up with TRBD1. Germline V gene lookup returns CDR1 SGHNT and CDR2 YYREEE (reference sequence). V shed 6 bases, J shed 5 bases, and the junction held 13 bases outside the gene matches. CDR3 length equals 16 residues. The DNA of the CDR3 is TGTGCCAGCACCCCGACAGGGGGCGGGGGTGAGGAGACCCAGTACTTC. Its translation: CASTPTGGGGEETQYF.

The V call is TRBV6-1, the J call TRBJ2-7; 8 positions match TRBD2. Germline values: CDR1 MNHNS, CDR2 SASEGT. The CDR3 runs to 15 residues. V shed 1 base and J 1 base; nucleotides not matched to a gene: 3. CDR3 DNA sequence: TGTGCCAGCAGTGAAGGAGCGGGAGAGTCCTACGAGCAGTACTTC. This sequence encodes CASSEGAGESYEQYF.

In its sample, this clone was seen a few times. The CDR3 is CASSEQGNYGYTF. The CDR3 DNA reads as TGTGCCAGCAGTGAACAGGGGAACTATGGCTACACCTTC. The gene calls are TRBV2 and TRBJ1-2, with D possibly TRBD1 on 6 matching bases. CDR3 length: 13 residues. Per the germline V gene, CDR1 is SNHLY and CDR2 is FYNNEI. V lost 2 bases and J lost 2, with 6 bases in between.

V gene TRBV28 combines with J gene TRBJ2-2; 12 positions agree with TRBD2. The CDR3 runs to 18 residues. The germline CDR1 and CDR2 sequences are MDHEN and SYDVKM. Losses at the gene ends were 3 bases for V and 0 bases for J; bases not matched to a gene: 5. The CDR3 here is CASSLWASGRANTGELFF. The CDR3 DNA sequence: TGTGCCAGCAGTTTGTGGGCTAGCGGGAGGGCGAACACCGGGGAGCTGTTTTTT.

CDR3 sequence: CASSPGDRGASYNSPLHF. The CDR3 nucleotides read TGTGCCAGCAGCCCAGGGGACAGGGGGGCCTCCTATAATTCACCCCTCCACTTT. The V call is TRBV7-3, the J call TRBJ1-6; 11 bases match TRBD1. The J segment lost 0 bases and the V segment lost 5 bases, leaving 6 bases of the junction unmatched. The CDR3 consists of 18 residues. Germline V gives CDR1 SGHTA, CDR2 FQGTGA.

The chain joins TRBV6-5 to TRBJ1-2; D might be TRBD1 (5 bases). This CDR3 has 14 residues. V gave up 6 bases and J gave up 4 bases, with 15 bases separating them. Germline V lookup: CDR1 MNHEY, CDR2 SVGAGI. CDR3 coding DNA: TGTGCCAGCAGGCCCGCAGGGTTGGCCTATGGCTACACCTTC. Protein: CASRPAGLAYGYTF.

CDR3 nucleotides: TGTGCCAGCAGCCCCGGACAGATGTATGGCTACACCTTC. This codes for CASSPGQMYGYTF. V and J are TRBV14 and TRBJ1-2, with a weak D call TRBD1 (6 bases). CDR3 length: 13 residues. V was cut by 4 bases and J by 5 bases, with 11 bases left in between. Germline CDR1 reads SGHDN; CDR2 reads FVKESK.

The CDR3 DNA reads TGTGCCAGCAGTTCTCGACTAGCGGACTCCTACGAGCAGTACTTC. Its protein is CASSSRLADSYEQYF. The rearrangement joins TRBV6-1 to TRBJ2-7; the match to TRBD2 covers 9 bases. Germline CDR1 is MNHNS and CDR2 is SASEGT. The CDR3 contains 15 residues. Trimming took 5 bases from V and 0 from J; bases not matched to a gene: 5.

The chain employs TRBV19 and TRBJ2-2; D might be TRBD2 (5 bases). Trimming removed 3 bases at V and 3 bases at J, with 11 bases between. Germline V gene sequence: CDR1 LNHDA, CDR2 SQIVND (reference sequence). The CDR3 loop spans 15 amino acids. CDR3: CASSIVGVDTGELFF. In DNA, the CDR3 is TGTGCCAGTAGTATTGTGGGAGTGGACACCGGGGAGCTGTTTTTT.

The chain couples TRBV5-6 to TRBJ2-7, with TRBD2 matching 8 bases. Germline trimming cut 4 bases from V and 5 bases from J; bases unmatched to any gene: 11. The CDR3 loop spans 15 amino acids. Germline V gives CDR1 SGHDT, CDR2 YYEEEE. CDR3 DNA sequence: TGTGCCAGCAGCGCCTTCGGGGGGGGCAGGCACGAGCAGTACTTC. Its translation: CASSAFGGGRHEQYF.

The chain carries TRBV6-9 and TRBJ2-3, with 12 bases fitting TRBD2. The CDR3 is 18 amino acids. Germline CDR1 MNHGY, CDR2 SVAAGI. V shed 0 bases and J 0 bases; nucleotides not matched to a gene: 4. CDR3 protein: CASSYSSTSGGSTDTQYF. The CDR3 DNA is TGTGCCAGCAGTTATTCGAGTACTAGCGGGGGGAGCACAGATACGCAGTATTTT.

This sequence joins TRBV29-1 and TRBJ1-1; D call uncertain. Germline V gene sequence: CDR1 SQVTM, CDR2 ANQGSEA. V was pared by 3 bases and J by 1 base, with 12 bases between. The CDR3 extends over 14 amino acids. CDR3 amino acids: CSVDLTGRNTEAFF. CDR3 DNA: TGCAGCGTTGATCTGACCGGGAGGAACACTGAAGCTTTCTTT. Together with reference TRBV29-1 and TRBJ1-1, the CDR3 gives the full variable domain: SAVISQKPSRDICQRGTSLTIQCQVDSQVTMMFWYRQQPGQSLTLIATANQGSEATYESGFVIDKFPISRPNLTFSTLTVSNMSPEDSSIYLCSVDLTGRNTEAFFGQGTRLTVV.

The chain joins TRBV5-6 to TRBJ2-1; D is unclear. Germline V gene data show CDR1 as SGHDT and CDR2 as YYEEEE. Between the trimmed V and J ends, which lost 4 bases and 6 bases, there was a span of 11 bases. The CDR3 is made up of 13 amino acids. CDR3 nucleotide sequence: TGTGCCAGCAGCCACCGAGCTTTCAATGAGCAGTTCTTC. This translates into CASSHRAFNEQFF.

This rearrangement joins TRBV7-2 to TRBJ2-7; D is perhaps TRBD1 (6 bases). Between the trimmed V and J ends, which lost 5 bases and 4 bases, there was a span of 12 bases. This CDR3 has 13 amino acids. Per the germline V gene, CDR1 is SGHTA and CDR2 is FQGNSA. For the CDR3, the DNA is TGTGCCAGCAGCCTCACAGACAGGTACGAGCAGTACTTC. Translated, it gives CASSLTDRYEQYF. Looking up the rest from reference TRBV7-2 and TRBJ2-7 gives the full variable domain: GAGVSQSPSNKVTEKGKDVELRCDPISGHTALYWYRQSLGQGLEFLIYFQGNSAPDKSGLPSDRFSAERTGGSVSTLTIQRTQQEDSAVYLCASSLTDRYEQYFGPGTRLTVT.

The gene calls are TRBV27 and TRBJ2-7; TRBD2 matches at 14 bases. Germline CDR1 reads MNHEY; CDR2 reads SMNVEV (reference sequence). Losses at the gene ends were 5 bases for V and 7 bases for J; bases not matched to a gene: 10. This CDR3 has 16 residues. The CDR3 region is CASSSLGLAGVDEQYF. CDR3 nucleotide sequence: TGTGCCAGCAGTAGCCTGGGACTAGCGGGAGTTGATGAGCAGTACTTC.

The J gene is TRBJ2-5, the V gene TRBV10-2; TRBD1 agrees at 8 bases. The CDR3 has 17 amino acids. Germline V gene data show CDR1 as WSHSY and CDR2 as SAAADI. V lost 2 bases, J lost 4 bases, and 12 bases stayed unmatched. CDR3 in DNA: TGCGCCAGCAGTGAGAGCGCAGGGGGCAGTATGGGAGAGACCCAGTACTTC. Protein product: CASSESAGGSMGETQYF.

V gene TRBV7-2 combines with J gene TRBJ1-5, with D unresolved. Trimming pared 1 base from V and 3 bases from J, leaving 7 bases between. Germline V gene data show CDR1 as SGHTA and CDR2 as FQGNSA. The CDR3 runs to 14 residues. This CDR3 is CASSLGPDNQPQHF. The CDR3, as DNA: TGTGCCAGCAGCTTAGGGCCAGACAATCAGCCCCAGCATTTT.

V usage is TRBV14 and J usage is TRBJ2-1; TRBD2 aligns across 11 bases. V gave up 5 bases and J gave up 7 bases; unmatched junction bases: 10. Germline loops: CDR1 SGHDN, CDR2 FVKESK. The CDR3 length is 16 residues. DNA of the CDR3: TGTGCCAGCAGCAAAAGACTTACTAGCGGGAGTAATGAGCAGTTCTTC. Protein sequence: CASSKRLTSGSNEQFF.

V and J are TRBV18 and TRBJ2-7; TRBD1 agrees at 10 bases. The germline CDR1 and CDR2 sequences are KGHSH and LQKENI. This CDR3 comprises 15 residues. V lost 6 bases and J lost 4; bases outside the gene matches: 9. The CDR3 region is CASSRTGQGFYEQYF. CDR3 sequence (DNA): TGTGCCAGCTCGCGGACGGGACAGGGGTTTTACGAGCAGTACTTC.

This chain's CDR3 is CASSRLGQGVHEQYF. As DNA, the CDR3 is TGTGCCAGTAGTAGATTGGGTCAGGGCGTTCACGAGCAGTACTTC. The chain couples TRBV19 to TRBJ2-7; tentatively, D is TRBD1 (5 bases). The ends were cut back, 4 bases at V and 5 bases at J, with 18 bases in the middle. The CDR3 loop spans 15 amino acids. Germline V lookup: CDR1 LNHDA, CDR2 SQIVND (reference sequence).

The sample holds a few counts of this clone. The chain couples TRBV15 to TRBJ2-1, with 8 bases identical to TRBD2. Trimming cost V 6 bases and J 4 bases; bases outside gene matches: 8. Germline V gene lookup returns CDR1 LNHNV and CDR2 YYDKDF (reference sequence). This CDR3 is built from 15 residues. The CDR3 sequence is CATRIGGGLYNEQFF. CDR3 coding DNA: TGTGCCACCAGAATCGGGGGGGGCCTTTACAATGAGCAGTTCTTC.

Remarks on this clone: Its ends do not fully match the called genes, so a read error is possible. This rearrangement joins TRBV7-7 to TRBJ2-5; TRBD2 is a possible D gene (5 bases). Germline CDR1 is SSHAT and CDR2 is FNYEAQ (reference sequence). The CDR3 is 13 residues long. CDR3 sequence: CASSLRRGETQYF. CDR3 nucleotide sequence: TGTGCTAGCAGCTTACGTCGCGGGGAGACCCAGTACTTC.

This chain links TRBV19 with TRBJ2-7; 8 bases are shared with TRBD1. Unmatched junction bases numbered 9, after V lost 5 bases and J lost 3 bases. CDR3 length equals 15 residues. The germline gives CDR1 LNHDA, CDR2 SQIVND (reference sequence). The CDR3 here is CASSPSIGTGYEQYF. Here the CDR3 DNA reads TGTGCCAGTAGTCCCTCCATTGGGACAGGCTACGAGCAGTACTTC.

V usage is TRBV19 and J usage is TRBJ2-3; 14 nucleotides match TRBD2. The CDR3 consists of 15 residues. Germline V gene data show CDR1 as LNHDA and CDR2 as SQIVND (reference sequence). Trimming removed 6 bases from V and 4 bases from J; junction bases left unmatched: 3. The CDR3 nucleotides are TGTGCCAGTAGGGGACTAGCGGGAGTAGCAGATACGCAGTATTTT. Its protein is CASRGLAGVADTQYF. Full variable domain (missing parts from reference TRBV19 and TRBJ2-3): DGGITQSPKYLFRKEGQNVTLSCEQNLNHDAMYWYRQDPGQGLRLIYYSQIVNDFQKGDIAEGYSVSREKKESFPLTVTSAQKNPTAFYLCASRGLAGVADTQYFGPGTRLTVL.